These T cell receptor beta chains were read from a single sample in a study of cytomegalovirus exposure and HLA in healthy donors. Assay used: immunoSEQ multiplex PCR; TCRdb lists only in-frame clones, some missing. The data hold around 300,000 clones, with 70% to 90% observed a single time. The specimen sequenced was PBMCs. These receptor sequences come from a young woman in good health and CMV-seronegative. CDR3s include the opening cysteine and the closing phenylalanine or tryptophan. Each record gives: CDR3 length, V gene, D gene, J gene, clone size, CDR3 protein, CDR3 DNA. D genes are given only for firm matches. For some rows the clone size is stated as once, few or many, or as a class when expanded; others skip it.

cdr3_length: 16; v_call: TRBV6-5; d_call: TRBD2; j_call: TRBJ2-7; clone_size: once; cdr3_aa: CASSYHVASGSYEQYF; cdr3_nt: TGTGCCAGCAGTTACCACGTGGCTAGCGGCTCCTACGAGCAGTACTTC
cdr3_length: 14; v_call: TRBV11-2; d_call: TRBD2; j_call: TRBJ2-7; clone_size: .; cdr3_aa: CASSVTSGLYEQYF; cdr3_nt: TGTGCCAGCAGCGTGACTAGCGGACTCTACGAGCAGTACTTC
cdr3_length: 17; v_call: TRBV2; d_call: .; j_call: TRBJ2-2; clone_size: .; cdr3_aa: CASSVTTPSFRGGELFF; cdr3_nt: TGTGCCAGCAGTGTAACTACTCCCTCCTTTAGAGGCGGGGAGCTGTTTTTT
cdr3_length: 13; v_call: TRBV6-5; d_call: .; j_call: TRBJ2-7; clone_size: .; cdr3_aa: CASSYGHSYEQYF; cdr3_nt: TGTGCCAGCAGTTACGGCCACTCCTACGAGCAGTACTTC
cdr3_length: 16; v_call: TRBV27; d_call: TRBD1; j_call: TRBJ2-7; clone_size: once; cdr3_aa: CASHQTGGSQRYEQYF; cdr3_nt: TGTGCCAGCCACCAGACAGGGGGCTCCCAAAGGTACGAGCAGTACTTC
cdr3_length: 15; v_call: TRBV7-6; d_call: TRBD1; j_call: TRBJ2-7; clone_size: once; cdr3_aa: CASSLITGGSYEQYF; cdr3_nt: TGTGCCAGCAGCTTAATCACAGGGGGCTCCTACGAGCAGTACTTC
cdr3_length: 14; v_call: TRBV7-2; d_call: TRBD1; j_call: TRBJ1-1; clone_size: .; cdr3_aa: CASSWGQGGTEAFF; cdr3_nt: TGTGCCAGCAGCTGGGGACAGGGTGGAACTGAAGCTTTCTTT
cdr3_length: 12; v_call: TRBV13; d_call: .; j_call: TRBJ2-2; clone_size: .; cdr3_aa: CASSFSAGELFF; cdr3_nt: TGTGCCAGCAGCTTTAGTGCCGGGGAGCTGTTTTTT
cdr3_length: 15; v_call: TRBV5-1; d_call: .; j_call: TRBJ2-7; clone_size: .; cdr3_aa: CASRQLGGTLDEQYF; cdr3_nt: TGCGCCAGCAGGCAGCTGGGGGGAACGTTGGACGAGCAGTACTTC
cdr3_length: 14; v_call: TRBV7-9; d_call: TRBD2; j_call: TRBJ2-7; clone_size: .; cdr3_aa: CASSLAAGVREQYF; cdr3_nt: TGTGCCAGCAGCTTAGCGGCGGGAGTGCGCGAGCAGTACTTC
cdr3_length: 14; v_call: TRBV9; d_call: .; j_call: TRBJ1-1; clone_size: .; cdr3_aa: CASSVASAGTEAFF; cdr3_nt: TGTGCCAGCAGCGTAGCTTCGGCAGGCACTGAAGCTTTCTTT
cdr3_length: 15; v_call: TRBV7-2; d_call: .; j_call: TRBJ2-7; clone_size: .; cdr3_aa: CASSWGSGYTYEQYF; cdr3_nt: TGTGCCAGCAGCTGGGGTAGCGGTTATACCTACGAGCAGTACTTC
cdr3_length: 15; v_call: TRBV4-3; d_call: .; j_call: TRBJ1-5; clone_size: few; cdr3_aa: CASSQDLQGNQPQHF; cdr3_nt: TGCGCCAGCAGCCAAGATTTGCAGGGCAATCAGCCCCAGCATTTT
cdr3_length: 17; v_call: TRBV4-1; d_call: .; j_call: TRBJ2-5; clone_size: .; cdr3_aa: CASSQVLRSPKQETQYF; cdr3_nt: TGCGCCAGCAGCCAAGTTCTGAGGAGTCCTAAACAAGAGACCCAGTACTTC
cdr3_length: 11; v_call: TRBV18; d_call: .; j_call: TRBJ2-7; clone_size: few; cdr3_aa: CASSLGNEQYF; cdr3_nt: TGTGCCAGCTCACTCGGGAACGAGCAGTACTTC
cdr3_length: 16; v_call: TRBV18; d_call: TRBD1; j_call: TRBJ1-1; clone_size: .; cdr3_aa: CASSPQAGGVNTEAFF; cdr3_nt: TGTGCCAGCTCACCTCAGGCAGGGGGTGTGAACACTGAAGCTTTCTTT
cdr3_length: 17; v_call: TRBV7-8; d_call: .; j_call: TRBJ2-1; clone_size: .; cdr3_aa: CASSLVVVPGKYNEQFF; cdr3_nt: TGTGCCAGCAGCTTAGTCGTTGTTCCGGGTAAATACAATGAGCAGTTCTTC
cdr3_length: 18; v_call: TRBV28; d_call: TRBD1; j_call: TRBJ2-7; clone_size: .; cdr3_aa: CASSLSLLRDRISYEQYF; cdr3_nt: TGTGCCAGCAGCCTAAGTTTGTTGAGGGACAGGATATCCTACGAGCAGTACTTC
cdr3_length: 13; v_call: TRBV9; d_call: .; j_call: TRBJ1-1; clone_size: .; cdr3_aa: CASSVEGDTEAFF; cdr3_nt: TGTGCCAGCAGCGTAGAAGGGGACACTGAAGCTTTCTTT
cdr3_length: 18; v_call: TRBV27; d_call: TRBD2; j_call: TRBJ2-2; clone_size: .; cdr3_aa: CASSSSSESGTNTGELFF; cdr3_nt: TGTGCCAGCAGTTCCAGTTCAGAAAGCGGGACGAACACCGGGGAGCTGTTTTTT
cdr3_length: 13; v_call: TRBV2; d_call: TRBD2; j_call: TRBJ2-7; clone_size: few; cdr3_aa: CASWTSGSYEQYF; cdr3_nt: TGTGCCAGCTGGACTAGCGGCTCCTACGAGCAGTACTTC
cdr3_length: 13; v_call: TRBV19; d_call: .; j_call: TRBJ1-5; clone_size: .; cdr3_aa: CATLGLGNQPQHF; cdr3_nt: TGTGCCACCCTCGGGTTAGGCAATCAGCCCCAGCATTTT
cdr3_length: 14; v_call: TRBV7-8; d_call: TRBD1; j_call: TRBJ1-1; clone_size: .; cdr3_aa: CASSLKQGSTEAFF; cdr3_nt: TGTGCCAGCAGCCTAAAACAGGGGAGCACTGAAGCTTTCTTT
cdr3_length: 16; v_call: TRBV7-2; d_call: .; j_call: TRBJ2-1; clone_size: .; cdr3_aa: CASSRLGARSYNEQFF; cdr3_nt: TGTGCCAGCAGCCGACTAGGGGCTAGGTCCTACAATGAGCAGTTCTTC
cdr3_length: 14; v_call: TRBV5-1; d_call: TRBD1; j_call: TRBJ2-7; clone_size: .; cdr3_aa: CASSSRTGFYEQYF; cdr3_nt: TGCGCCAGCAGCTCCAGGACAGGGTTCTACGAGCAGTACTTC
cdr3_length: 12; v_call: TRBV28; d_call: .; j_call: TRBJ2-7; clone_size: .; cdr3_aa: CASSPPGPEQYF; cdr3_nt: TGTGCCAGCAGTCCTCCAGGGCCCGAGCAGTACTTC
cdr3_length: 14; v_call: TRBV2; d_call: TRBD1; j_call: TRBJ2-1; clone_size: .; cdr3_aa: CASSAAQGIGEQFF; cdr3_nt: TGTGCCAGCAGTGCCGCACAGGGGATCGGTGAGCAGTTCTTC
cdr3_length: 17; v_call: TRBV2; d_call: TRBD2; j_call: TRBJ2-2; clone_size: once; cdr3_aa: CARGSGRARANTGELFF; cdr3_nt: TGTGCCAGAGGTAGCGGGAGGGCCAGAGCGAACACCGGGGAGCTGTTTTTT
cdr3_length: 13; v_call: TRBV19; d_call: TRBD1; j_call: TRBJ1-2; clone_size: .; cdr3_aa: CASRTGGVHGYTF; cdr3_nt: TGTGCCAGTAGGACAGGGGGCGTCCATGGCTACACCTTC
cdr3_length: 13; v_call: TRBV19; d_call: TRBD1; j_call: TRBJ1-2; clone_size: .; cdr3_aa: CASSTGDSYGYTF; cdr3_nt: TGTGCCAGTAGTACTGGGGACAGCTATGGCTACACCTTC
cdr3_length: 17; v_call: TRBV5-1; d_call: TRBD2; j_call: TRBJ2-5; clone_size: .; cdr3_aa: CASSLIVAGLPQETQYF; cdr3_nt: TGCGCCAGCAGCTTGATAGTGGCGGGACTACCTCAAGAGACCCAGTACTTC
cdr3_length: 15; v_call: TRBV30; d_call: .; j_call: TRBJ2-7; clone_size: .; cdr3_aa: CAWNLRGSFTYEQYF; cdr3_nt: TGTGCCTGGAACCTTAGAGGGAGCTTTACCTACGAGCAGTACTTC
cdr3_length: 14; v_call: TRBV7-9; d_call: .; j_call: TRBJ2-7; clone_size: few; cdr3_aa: CASSLGTDGHEQYF; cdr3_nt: TGTGCCAGCAGCTTAGGGACAGACGGCCACGAGCAGTACTTC
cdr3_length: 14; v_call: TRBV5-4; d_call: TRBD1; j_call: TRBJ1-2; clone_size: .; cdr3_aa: CASSMTGLGYGYTF; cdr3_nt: TGTGCCAGCAGCATGACAGGGTTGGGCTATGGCTACACCTTC
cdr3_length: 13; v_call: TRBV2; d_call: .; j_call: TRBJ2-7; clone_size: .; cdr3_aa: CASSRAEVYEQYF; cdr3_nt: TGTGCCAGCAGCAGGGCAGAGGTTTACGAGCAGTACTTC
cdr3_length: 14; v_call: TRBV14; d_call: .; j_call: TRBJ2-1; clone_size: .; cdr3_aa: CASSERVTYNEQFF; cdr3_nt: TGTGCCAGCAGCGAACGCGTCACCTACAATGAGCAGTTCTTC
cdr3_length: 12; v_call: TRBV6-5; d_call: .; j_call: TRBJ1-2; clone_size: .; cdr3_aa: CASSNRIYGYTF; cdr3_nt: TGTGCCAGCAGTAACAGGATATATGGCTACACCTTC
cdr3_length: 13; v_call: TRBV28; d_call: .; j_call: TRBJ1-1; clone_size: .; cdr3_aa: CASSLLGGYEAFF; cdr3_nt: TGTGCCAGCAGTTTATTGGGAGGGTATGAAGCTTTCTTT
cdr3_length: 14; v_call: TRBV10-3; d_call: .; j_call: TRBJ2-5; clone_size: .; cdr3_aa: CAISEGGPSETQYF; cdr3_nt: TGTGCCATCAGCGAAGGAGGGCCGTCGGAGACCCAGTACTTC
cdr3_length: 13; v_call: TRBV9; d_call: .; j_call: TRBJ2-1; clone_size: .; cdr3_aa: CASSVTGESEQFF; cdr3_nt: TGTGCCAGCAGCGTAACCGGGGAGAGTGAGCAGTTCTTC
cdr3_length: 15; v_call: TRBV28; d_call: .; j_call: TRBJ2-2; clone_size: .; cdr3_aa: CASSLGLSNTGELFF; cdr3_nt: TGTGCCAGCAGTTTAGGACTTTCGAACACCGGGGAGCTGTTTTTT
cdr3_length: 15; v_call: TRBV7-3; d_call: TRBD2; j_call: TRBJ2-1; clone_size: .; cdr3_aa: CASSPLAGGHNEQFF; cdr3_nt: TGTGCCAGCAGCCCACTGGCGGGAGGCCACAATGAGCAGTTCTTC
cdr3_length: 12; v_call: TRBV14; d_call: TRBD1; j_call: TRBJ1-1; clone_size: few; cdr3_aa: CASSQESVDRMF; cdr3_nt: TGTGCCAGCAGCCAAGAGTCCGTGGACAGGATGTTT
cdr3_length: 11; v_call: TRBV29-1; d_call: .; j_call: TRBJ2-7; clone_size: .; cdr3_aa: CTAMIPPEQYF; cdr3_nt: TGCACCGCGATGATCCCCCCCGAGCAGTACTTC
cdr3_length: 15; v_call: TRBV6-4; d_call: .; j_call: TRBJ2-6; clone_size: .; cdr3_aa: CASSEGGAGANVLTF; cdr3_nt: TGTGCCAGCAGTGAAGGGGGAGCTGGGGCCAACGTCCTGACTTTC
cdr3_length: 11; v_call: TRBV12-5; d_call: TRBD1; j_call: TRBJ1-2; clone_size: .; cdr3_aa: CAVQQGYGYTF; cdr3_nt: TGTGCCGTACAACAGGGGTATGGCTACACCTTC
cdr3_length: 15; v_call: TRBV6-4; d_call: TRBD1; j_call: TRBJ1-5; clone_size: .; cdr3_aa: CASSPEGASNQPQHF; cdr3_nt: TGTGCCAGCAGTCCAGAGGGGGCTAGCAATCAGCCCCAGCATTTT
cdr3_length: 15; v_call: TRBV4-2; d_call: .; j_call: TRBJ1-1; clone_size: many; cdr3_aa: CASSQVEGENTEAFF; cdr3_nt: TGTGCCAGCAGCCAGGTCGAGGGGGAGAACACTGAAGCTTTCTTT
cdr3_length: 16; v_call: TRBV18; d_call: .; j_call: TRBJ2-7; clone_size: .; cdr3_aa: CASSPVFRGNPYEQYF; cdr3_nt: TGTGCCAGCTCTCCGGTTTTCAGGGGTAATCCCTACGAGCAGTACTTC
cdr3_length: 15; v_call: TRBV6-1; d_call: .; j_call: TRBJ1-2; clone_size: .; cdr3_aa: CASRPRGGHLSGYTF; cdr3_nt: TGTGCCAGCAGGCCTCGGGGGGGGCACCTCTCGGGCTACACCTTC
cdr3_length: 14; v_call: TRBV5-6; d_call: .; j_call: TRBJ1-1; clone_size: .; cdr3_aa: CASSLDSGNTEAFF; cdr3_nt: TGTGCCAGCAGCTTGGACAGCGGGAACACTGAAGCTTTCTTT
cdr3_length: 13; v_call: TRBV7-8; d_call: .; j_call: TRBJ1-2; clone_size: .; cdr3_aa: CASSLRRGFGYTF; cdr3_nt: TGTGCCAGCAGCTTACGCAGGGGCTTTGGCTACACCTTC
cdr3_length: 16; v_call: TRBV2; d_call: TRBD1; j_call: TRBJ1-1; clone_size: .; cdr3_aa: CASSDAAQGVNTEAFF; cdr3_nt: TGTGCCAGCAGTGACGCCGCACAGGGGGTGAACACTGAAGCTTTCTTT
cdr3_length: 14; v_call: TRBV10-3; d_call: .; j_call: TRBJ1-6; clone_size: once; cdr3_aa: CAITYDPFNSPLHF; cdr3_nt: TGTGCCATCACCTACGATCCATTTAATTCACCCCTCCACTTT
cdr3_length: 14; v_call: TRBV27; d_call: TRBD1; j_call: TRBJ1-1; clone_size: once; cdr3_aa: CASSRGQTNTEAFF; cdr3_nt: TGTGCCAGCAGTAGGGGACAGACGAACACTGAAGCTTTCTTT